This T cell receptor beta chain was identified in a study of metastatic and nonmetastatic thyroid tumors. For the study at large: Where malignant and benign thyroid patients were concerned, repertoires were compared across blood and tumor or nodule tissue. Study results and caveats: Reports indicated that malignant thyroid tumors showed significantly higher TCR beta diversity than benign nodules did, in blood and tumor.

Each patient went into thyroid surgery without having received any treatment. Comment on this clone: Its target is not known. The germline gene is not matched at one end of the junction; a read error may be the cause.

CDR3 size: 16 residues. Per germline, CDR1 LNHNV and CDR2 YYDKDF (reference sequence). In the authors' methods: The study took CDR3 differences across clinicopathological groups and made a distant-metastasis classifier for papillary thyroid cancer from them. TCRdb reassembled clones from the PCR reads with MiXCR. The authors' filters were not applied to this entry. Of about 48,000 clones in the sample, approximately 24% were seen once. The origin of this receptor is a male donor with papillary thyroid cancer or a benign thyroid nodule (not recorded which). Some clones in this sample may be carry-over from other donors' samples. The chain employs TRBV15 and TRBJ2-2, with TRBD2 matching over 9 bases. The sequenced sample was blood. CDR3 residues: CATSRVASGEPWDLFF. In nucleotides, the CDR3 is TGTGCCACCAGCAGAGTAGCTAGCGGGGAACCCTGGGATCTGTTTTTT.